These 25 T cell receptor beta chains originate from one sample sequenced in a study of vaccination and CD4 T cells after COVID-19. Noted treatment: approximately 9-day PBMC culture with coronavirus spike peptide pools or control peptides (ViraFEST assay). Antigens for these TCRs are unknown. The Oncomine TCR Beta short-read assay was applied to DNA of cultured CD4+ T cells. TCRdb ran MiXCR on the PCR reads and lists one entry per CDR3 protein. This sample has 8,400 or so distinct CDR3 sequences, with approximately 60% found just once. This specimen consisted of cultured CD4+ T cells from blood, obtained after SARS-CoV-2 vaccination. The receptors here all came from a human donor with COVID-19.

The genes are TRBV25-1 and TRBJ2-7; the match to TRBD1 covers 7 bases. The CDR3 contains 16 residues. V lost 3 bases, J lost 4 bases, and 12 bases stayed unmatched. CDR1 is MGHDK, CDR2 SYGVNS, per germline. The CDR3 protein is CASSDAPRTGFYEQYF. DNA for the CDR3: TGTGCCAGCAGTGATGCGCCCCGGACAGGTTTTTACGAGCAGTACTTC.

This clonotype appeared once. The CDR3 sequence: CASRQQGGYQETQYF. The CDR3 DNA sequence: TGTGCCAGCAGGCAACAGGGGGGGTACCAAGAGACCCAGTACTTC. The chain couples TRBV6-1 to TRBJ2-5; D may be TRBD1 (8 bases). Per germline, CDR1 MNHNS and CDR2 SASEGT. This CDR3 is built from 15 residues. The germline V and J ends were trimmed by 6 bases and 0 bases, with 14 bases remaining between them.

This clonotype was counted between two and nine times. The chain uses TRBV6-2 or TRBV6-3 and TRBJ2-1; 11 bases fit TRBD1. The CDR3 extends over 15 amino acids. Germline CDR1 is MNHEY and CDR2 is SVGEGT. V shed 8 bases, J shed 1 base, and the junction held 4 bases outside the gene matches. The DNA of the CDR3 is TGTGCCAGCGGCCGGGACAGGGGGTCCTACAATGAGCAGTTCTTC. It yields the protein CASGRDRGSYNEQFF.

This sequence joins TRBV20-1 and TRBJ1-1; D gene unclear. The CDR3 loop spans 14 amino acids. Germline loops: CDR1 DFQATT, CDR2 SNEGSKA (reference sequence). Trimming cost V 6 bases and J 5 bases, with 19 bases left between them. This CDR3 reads CSASGPLRGTEAFF. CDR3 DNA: TGCAGTGCATCCGGGCCCCTACGAGGGACTGAAGCTTTCTTT.

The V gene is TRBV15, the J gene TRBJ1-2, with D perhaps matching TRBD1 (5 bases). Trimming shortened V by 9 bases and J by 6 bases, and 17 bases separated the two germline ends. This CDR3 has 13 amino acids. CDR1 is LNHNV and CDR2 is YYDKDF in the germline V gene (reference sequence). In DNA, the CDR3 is TGTGCCACTTCAGGGCCCTGGGGGGATGGCTACACCTTC. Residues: CATSGPWGDGYTF.

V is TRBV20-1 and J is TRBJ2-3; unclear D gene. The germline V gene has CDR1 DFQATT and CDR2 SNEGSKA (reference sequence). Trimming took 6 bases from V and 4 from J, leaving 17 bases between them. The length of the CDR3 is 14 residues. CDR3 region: CSAGSRRGADTQYF. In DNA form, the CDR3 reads TGCAGTGCCGGAAGTCGTCGTGGGGCAGATACGCAGTATTTT.

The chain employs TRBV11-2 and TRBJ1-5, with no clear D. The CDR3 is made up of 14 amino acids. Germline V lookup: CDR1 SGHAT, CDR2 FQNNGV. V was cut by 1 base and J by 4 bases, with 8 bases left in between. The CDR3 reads CASSLGWGNQPQHF. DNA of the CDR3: TGTGCCAGCAGCTTAGGTTGGGGTAATCAGCCCCAGCATTTT.

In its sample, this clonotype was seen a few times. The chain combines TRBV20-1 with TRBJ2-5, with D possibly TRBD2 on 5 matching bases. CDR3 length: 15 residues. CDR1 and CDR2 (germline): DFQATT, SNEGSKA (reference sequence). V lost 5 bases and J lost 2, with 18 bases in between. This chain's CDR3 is CSAVNPRRTQETQYF. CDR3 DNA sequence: TGCAGTGCTGTTAACCCCCGGAGGACTCAAGAGACCCAGTACTTC.

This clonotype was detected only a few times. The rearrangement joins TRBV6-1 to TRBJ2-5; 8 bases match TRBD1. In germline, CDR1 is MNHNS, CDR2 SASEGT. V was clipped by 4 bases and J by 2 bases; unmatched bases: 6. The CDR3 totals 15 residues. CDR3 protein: CASSGFGQGQETQYF. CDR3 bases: TGTGCCAGCAGTGGATTCGGACAGGGACAAGAGACCCAGTACTTC.

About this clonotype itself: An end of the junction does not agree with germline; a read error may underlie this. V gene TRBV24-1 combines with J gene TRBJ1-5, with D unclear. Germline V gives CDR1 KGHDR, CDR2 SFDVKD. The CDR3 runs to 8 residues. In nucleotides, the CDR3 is TGTGCCACCTTCCGGACGAATTTT. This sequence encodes CATFRTNF.

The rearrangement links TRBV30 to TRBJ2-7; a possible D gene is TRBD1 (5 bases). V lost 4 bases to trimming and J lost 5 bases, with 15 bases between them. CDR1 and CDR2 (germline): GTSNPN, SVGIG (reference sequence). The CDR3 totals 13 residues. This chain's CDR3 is CAWTIQGTHEQYF. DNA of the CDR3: TGTGCCTGGACCATCCAGGGTACGCACGAGCAGTACTTC.

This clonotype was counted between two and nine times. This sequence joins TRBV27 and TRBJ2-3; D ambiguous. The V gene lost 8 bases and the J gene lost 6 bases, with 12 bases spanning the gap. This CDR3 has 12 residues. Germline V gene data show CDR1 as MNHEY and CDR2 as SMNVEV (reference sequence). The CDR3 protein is CASFGPRDTQYF. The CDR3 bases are TGTGCCAGCTTCGGGCCGCGCGATACGCAGTATTTT.

The CDR3 spells CASSLILGANVLTF. DNA for the CDR3: TGTGCCAGCAGTTTAATCCTTGGGGCCAACGTCCTGACTTTC. This chain links TRBV12-3 or TRBV12-4 with TRBJ2-6; D is undetermined. This CDR3 region has 14 residues. V lost 2 bases and J lost 3, with 5 bases in between.

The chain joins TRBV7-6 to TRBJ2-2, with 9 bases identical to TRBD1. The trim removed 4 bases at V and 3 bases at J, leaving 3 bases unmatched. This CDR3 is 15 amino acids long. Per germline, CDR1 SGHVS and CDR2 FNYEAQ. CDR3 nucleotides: TGTGCCAGCAGCTCGACAGGGGGGGACACCGGGGAGCTGTTTTTT. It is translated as CASSSTGGDTGELFF.

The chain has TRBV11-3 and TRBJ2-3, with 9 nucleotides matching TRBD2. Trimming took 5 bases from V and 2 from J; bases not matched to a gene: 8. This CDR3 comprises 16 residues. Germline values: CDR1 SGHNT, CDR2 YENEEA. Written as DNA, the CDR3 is TGTGCCAGCAGCCGATTGCTAGCGGGGTACACAGATACGCAGTATTTT. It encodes CASSRLLAGYTDTQYF.

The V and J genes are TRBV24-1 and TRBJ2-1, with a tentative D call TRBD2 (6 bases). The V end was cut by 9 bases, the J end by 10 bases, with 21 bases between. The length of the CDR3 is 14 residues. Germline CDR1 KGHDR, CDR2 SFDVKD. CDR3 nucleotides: TGTGCCACCTCCAGCACAAAGGGAGGATACGAGCAGTTCTTC. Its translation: CATSSTKGGYEQFF.

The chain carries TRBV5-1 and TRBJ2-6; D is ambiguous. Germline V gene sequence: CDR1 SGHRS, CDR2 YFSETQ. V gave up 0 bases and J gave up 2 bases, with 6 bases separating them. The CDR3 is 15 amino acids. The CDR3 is CASSLDLAGANVLTF. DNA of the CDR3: TGCGCCAGCAGCTTGGACTTGGCTGGGGCCAACGTCCTGACTTTC. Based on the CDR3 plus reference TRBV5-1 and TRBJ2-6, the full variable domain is KAGVTQTPRYLIKTRGQQVTLSCSPISGHRSVSWYQQTPGQGLQFLFEYFSETQRNKGNFPGRFSGRQFSNSRSEMNVSTLELGDSALYLCASSLDLAGANVLTFGAGSRLTVL.

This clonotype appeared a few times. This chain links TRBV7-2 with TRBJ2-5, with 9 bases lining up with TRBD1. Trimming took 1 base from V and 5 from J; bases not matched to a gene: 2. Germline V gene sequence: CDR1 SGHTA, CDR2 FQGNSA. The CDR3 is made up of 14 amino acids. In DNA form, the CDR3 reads TGTGCCAGCAGCTTAGGTGGGACAGGGGAGACCCAGTACTTC. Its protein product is CASSLGGTGETQYF.

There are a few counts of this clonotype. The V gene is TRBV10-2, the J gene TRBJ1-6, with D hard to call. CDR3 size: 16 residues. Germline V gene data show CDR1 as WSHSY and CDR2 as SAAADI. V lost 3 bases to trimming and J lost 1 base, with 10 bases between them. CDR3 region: CASSDRVGSYNSPLHF. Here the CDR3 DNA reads TGCGCCAGCAGTGATAGGGTGGGGTCCTATAATTCACCCCTCCACTTT.

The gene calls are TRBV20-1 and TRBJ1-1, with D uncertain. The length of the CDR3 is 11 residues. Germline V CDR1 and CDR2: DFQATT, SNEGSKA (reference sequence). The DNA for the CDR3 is TGCAGCAACTGGGAGGTGGGTGAAGCTTTCTTT. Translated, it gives CSNWEVGEAFF.

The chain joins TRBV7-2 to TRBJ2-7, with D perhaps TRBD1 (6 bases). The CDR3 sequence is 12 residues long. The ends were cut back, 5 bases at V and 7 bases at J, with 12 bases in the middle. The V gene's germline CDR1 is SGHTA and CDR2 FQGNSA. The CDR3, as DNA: TGTGCCAGCAGCCCGACAGGTAAAGAGCAGTACTTC. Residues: CASSPTGKEQYF.

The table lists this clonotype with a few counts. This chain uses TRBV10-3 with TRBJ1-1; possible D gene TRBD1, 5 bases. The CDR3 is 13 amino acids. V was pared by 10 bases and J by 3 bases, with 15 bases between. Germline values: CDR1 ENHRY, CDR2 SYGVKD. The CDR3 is CASGAVGYTEAFF. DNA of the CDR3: TGTGCCAGCGGGGCGGTAGGGTACACTGAAGCTTTCTTT.

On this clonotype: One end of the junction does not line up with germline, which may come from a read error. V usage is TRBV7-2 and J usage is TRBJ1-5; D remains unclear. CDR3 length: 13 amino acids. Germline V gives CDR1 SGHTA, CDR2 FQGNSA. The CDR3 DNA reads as TGTGTCAGCAGCTTTAGGGACAATCAGCCCCAGCATTTT. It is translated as CVSSFRDNQPQHF.

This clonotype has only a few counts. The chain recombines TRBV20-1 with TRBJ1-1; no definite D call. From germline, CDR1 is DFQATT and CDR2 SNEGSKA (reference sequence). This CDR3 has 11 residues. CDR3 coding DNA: TGCACGGTTTCTCGAGGGACTGAAGCTTTCTTT. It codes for CTVSRGTEAFF.

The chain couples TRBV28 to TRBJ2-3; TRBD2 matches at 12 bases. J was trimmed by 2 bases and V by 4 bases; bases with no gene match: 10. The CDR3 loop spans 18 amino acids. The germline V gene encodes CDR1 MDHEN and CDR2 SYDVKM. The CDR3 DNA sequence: TGTGCCAGCAGTTCCGCCTTCCGACTAGCGGGGGACACAGATACGCAGTATTTT. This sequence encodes CASSSAFRLAGDTDTQYF.